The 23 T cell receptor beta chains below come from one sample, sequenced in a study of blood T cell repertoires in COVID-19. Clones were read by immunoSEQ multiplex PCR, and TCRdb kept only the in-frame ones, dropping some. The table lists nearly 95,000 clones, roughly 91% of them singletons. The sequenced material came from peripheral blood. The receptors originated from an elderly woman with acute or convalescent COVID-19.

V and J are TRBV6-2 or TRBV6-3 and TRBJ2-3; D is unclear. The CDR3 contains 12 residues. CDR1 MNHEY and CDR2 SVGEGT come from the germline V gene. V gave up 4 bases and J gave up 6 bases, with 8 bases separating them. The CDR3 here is CASSLDSDTQYF. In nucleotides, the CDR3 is TGTGCCAGCAGTTTAGATTCCGATACGCAGTATTTT.

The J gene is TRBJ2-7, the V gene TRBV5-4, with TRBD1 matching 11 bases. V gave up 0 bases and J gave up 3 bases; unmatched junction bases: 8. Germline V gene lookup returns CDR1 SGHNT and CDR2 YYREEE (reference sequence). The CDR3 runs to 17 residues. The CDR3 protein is CASSLERTGGHLYEQYF. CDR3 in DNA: TGTGCCAGCAGCTTGGAGCGGACAGGGGGCCATCTCTACGAGCAGTACTTC.

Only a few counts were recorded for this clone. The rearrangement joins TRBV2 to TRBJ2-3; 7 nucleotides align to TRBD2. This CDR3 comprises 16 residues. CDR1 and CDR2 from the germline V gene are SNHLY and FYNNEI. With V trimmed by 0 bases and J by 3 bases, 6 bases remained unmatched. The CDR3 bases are TGTGCCAGCAGTGAAGCTTTGGGACTACGGACAGATACGCAGTATTTT. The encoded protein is CASSEALGLRTDTQYF.

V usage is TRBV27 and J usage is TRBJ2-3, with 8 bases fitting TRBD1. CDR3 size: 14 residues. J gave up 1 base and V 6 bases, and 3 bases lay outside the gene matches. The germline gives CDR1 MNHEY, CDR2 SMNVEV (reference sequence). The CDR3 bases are TGTGCCAGCAGGGCGGGACAGGGCACAGATACGCAGTATTTT. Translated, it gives CASRAGQGTDTQYF.

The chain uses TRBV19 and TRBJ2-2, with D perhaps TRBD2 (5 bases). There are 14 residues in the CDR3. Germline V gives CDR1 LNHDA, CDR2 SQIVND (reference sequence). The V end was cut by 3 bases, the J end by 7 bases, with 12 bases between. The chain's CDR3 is CASSMTTWGGELFF. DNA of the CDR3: TGTGCCAGTAGTATGACTACCTGGGGCGGGGAGCTGTTTTTT.

The CDR3 DNA is TGCGCCAGCAGCACCTCCGGGACAGGTGTTTACGAGCAGTACTTC. This encodes CASSTSGTGVYEQYF. The V and J genes are TRBV5-1 and TRBJ2-7, with 8 bases lining up with TRBD1. Germline V gene sequence: CDR1 SGHRS, CDR2 YFSETQ. Trimming at V came to 4 bases and at J to 4 bases, leaving 10 bases not matched to a gene. The CDR3 sequence is 15 residues long.

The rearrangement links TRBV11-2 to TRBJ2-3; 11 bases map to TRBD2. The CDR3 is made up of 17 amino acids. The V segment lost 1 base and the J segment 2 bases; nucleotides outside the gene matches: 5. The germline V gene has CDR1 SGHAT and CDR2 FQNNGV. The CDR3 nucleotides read TGTGCCAGCAGCTTAGGCCTACTAGCGGGAGCCACAGATACGCAGTATTTT. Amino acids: CASSLGLLAGATDTQYF.

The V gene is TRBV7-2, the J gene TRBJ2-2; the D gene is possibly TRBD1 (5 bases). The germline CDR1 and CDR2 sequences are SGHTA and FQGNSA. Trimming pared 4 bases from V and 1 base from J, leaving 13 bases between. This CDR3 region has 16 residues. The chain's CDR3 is CASSYRRDLNTGELFF. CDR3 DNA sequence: TGTGCCAGCAGCTACCGCAGGGATTTGAACACCGGGGAGCTGTTTTTT.

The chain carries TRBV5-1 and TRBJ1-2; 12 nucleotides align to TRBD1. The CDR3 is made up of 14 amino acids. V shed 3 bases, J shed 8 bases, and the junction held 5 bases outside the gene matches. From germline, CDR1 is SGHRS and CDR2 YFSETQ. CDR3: CASSSGTGGGGYTF. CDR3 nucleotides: TGCGCCAGCAGCTCCGGGACAGGGGGCGGCGGCTACACCTTC.

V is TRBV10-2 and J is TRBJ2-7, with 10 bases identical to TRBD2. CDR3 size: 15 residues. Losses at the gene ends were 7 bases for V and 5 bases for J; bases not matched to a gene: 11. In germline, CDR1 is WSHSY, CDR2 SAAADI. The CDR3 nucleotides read TGCGCCAGCACCGAACGGGCTAGCGGGAGTAACGAGCAGTACTTC. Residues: CASTERASGSNEQYF.

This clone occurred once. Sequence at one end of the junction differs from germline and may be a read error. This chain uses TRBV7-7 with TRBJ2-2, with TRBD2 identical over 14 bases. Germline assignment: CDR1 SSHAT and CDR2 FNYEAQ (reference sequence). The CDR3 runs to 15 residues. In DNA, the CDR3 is TGTGCTAGCAGCCTGACTAGCGGGAGGGAAGGGGAGCTGTTTTTT. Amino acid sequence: CASSLTSGREGELFF. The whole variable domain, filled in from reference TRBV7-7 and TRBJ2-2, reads GAGVSQSPRYKVTKRGQDVTLRCDPISSHATLYWYQQALGQGPEFLTYFNYEAQPDKSGLPSDRFSAERPEGSISTLTIQRTEQRDSAMYRCASSLTSGREGELFFGEGSRLTVL.

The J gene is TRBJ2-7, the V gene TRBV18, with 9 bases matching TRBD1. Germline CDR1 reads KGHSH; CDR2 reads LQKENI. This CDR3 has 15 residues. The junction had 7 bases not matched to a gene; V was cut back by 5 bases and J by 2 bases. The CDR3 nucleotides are TGTGCCAGCTCAGGCCCCGGGACAGGGCCCTACGAGCAGTACTTC. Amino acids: CASSGPGTGPYEQYF.

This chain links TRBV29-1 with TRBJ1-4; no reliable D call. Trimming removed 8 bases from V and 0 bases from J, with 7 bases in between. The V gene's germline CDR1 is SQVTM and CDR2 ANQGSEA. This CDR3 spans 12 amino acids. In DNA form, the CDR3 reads TGCAGCTTTCTCGCAACTAATGAAAAACTGTTTTTT. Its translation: CSFLATNEKLFF.

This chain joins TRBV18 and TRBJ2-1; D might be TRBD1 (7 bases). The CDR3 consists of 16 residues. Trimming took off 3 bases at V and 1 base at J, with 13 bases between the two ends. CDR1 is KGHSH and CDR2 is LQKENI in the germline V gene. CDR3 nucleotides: TGTGCCAGCTCACCTCGGAGGGGGCCATCCTACAATGAGCAGTTCTTC. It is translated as CASSPRRGPSYNEQFF.

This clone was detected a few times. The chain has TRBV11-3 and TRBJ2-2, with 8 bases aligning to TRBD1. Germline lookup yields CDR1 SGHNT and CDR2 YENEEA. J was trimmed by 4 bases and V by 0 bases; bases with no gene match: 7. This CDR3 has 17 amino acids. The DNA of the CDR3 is TGTGCCAGCAGCTTAGAGGGGCAGGGGGCGCGCACCGGGGAGCTGTTTTTT. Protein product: CASSLEGQGARTGELFF.

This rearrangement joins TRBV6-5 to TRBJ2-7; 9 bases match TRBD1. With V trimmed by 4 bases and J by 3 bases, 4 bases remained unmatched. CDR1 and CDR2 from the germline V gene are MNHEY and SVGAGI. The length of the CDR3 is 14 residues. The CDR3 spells CASSSGTGIYEQYF. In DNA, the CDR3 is TGTGCCAGCAGTTCCGGGACAGGGATCTACGAGCAGTACTTC.

CDR3 residues: CASSYSGTNQETQYF. CDR3 coding DNA: TGTGCCAGCAGCTACTCCGGGACAAACCAAGAGACCCAGTACTTC. The chain uses TRBV7-2 and TRBJ2-5; D perhaps matches TRBD1 (6 bases). The germline V and J ends were trimmed by 4 bases and 0 bases, with 12 bases remaining between them. The CDR3 totals 15 residues. CDR1 is SGHTA, CDR2 FQGNSA, per germline.

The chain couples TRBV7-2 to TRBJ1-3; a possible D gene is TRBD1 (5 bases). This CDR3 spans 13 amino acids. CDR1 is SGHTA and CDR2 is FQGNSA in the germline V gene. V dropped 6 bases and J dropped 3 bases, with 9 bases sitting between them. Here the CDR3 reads CASRGRGGNTIYF. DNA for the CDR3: TGTGCCAGCAGGGGGCGCGGTGGAAACACCATATATTTT.

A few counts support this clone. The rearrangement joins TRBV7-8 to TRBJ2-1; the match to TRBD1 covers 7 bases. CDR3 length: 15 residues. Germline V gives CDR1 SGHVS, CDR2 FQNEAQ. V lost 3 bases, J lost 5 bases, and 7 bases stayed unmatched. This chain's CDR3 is CASSFDRVPDNEQFF. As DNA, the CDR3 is TGTGCCAGCAGCTTCGACAGGGTTCCCGACAATGAGCAGTTCTTC.

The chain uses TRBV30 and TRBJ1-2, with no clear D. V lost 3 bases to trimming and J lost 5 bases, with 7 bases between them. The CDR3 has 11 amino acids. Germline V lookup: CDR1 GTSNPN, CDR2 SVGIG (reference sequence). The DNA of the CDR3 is TGTGCCTGGAGGCTACTTTATGGCTACACCTTC. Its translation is CAWRLLYGYTF.

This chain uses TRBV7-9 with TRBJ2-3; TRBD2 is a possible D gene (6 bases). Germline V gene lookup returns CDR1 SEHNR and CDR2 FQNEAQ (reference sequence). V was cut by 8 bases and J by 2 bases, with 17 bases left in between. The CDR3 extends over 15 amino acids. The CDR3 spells CASPGGGVPTDTQYF. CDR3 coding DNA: TGTGCCAGCCCCGGCGGCGGGGTGCCCACAGATACGCAGTATTTT.

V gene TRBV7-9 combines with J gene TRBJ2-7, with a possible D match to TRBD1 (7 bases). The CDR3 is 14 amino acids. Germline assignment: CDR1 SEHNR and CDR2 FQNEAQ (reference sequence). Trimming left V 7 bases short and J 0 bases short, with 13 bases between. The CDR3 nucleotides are TGTGCCAGCACCGGGGGACAGTACTCCTACGAGCAGTACTTC. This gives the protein CASTGGQYSYEQYF.

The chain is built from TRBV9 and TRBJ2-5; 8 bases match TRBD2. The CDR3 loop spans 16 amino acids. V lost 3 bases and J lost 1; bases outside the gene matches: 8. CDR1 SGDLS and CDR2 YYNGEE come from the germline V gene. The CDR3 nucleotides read TGTGCCAGCAGCGCAGATGGGAGCGGGAGCCAAGAGACCCAGTACTTC. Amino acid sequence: CASSADGSGSQETQYF.